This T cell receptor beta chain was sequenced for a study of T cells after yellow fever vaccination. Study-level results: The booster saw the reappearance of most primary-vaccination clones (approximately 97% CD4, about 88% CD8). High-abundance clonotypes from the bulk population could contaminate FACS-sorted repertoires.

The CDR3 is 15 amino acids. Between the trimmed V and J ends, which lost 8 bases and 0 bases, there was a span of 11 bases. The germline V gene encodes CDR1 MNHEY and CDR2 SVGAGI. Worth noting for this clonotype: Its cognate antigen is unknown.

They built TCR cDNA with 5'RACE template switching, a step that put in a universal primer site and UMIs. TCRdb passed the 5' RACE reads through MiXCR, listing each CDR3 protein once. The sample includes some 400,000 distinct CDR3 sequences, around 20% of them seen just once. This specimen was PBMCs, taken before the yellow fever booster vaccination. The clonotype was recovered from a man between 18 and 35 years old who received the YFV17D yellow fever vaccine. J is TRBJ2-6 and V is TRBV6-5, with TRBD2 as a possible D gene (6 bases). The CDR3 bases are TGTGCCAGCTGCCTCGGGGGCTCTGGGGCCAACGTCCTGACTTTC. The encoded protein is CASCLGGSGANVLTF.